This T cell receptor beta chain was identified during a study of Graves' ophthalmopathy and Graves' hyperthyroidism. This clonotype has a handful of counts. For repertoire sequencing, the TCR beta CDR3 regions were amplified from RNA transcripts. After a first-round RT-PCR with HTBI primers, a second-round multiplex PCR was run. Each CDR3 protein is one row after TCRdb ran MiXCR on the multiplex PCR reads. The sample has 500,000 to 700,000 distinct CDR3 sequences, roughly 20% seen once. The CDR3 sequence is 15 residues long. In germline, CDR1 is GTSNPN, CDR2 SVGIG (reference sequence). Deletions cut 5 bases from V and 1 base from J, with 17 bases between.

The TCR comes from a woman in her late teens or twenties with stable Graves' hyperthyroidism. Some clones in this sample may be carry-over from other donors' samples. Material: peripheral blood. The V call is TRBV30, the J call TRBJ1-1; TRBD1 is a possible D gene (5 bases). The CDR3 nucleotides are TGTGCCTGGGAGGACACTAAAAGGGGGAACACTGAAGCTTTCTTT. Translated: CAWEDTKRGNTEAFF. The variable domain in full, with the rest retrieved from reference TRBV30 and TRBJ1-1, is SQTIHQWPATLVQPVGSPLSLECTVEGTSNPNLYWYRQAAGRGLQLLFYSVGIGQISSEVPQNLSASRPQDRQFILSSKKLLLSDSGFYLCAWEDTKRGNTEAFFGQGTRLTVV.